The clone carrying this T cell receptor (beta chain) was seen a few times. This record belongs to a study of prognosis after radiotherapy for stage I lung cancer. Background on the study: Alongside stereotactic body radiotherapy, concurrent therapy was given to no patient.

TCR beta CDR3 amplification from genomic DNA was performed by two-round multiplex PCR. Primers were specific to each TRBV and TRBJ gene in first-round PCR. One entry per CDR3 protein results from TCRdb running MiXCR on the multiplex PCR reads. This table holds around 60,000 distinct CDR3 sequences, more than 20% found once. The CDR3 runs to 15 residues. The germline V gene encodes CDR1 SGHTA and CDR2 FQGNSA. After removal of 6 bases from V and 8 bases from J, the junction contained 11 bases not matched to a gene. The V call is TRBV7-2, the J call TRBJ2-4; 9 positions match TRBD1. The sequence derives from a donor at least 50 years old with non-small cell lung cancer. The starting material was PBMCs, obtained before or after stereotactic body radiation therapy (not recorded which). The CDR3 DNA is TGTGCCAGCAGACCCCCAGGGACAGGGCGGGACATTCAGTACTTC. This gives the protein CASRPPGTGRDIQYF.